Below, 24 T cell receptor beta chains from the same sample are listed, as sequenced in a study of blood T cell repertoires in COVID-19. TCRdb's table, derived via immunoSEQ multiplex PCR, lists solely in-frame clones and lacks some. The data contain approximately 160,000 clones, around 86% of them singletons. The material sequenced was peripheral blood. These receptors originate from a man between 65 and 85 years old who had recovered from COVID-19.

In this sample, this clone turned up once. The chain has TRBV6-5 and TRBJ1-2, with D possibly TRBD1 on 6 matching bases. The CDR3 sequence is 13 residues long. V gave up 6 bases and J gave up 2 bases, with 10 bases separating them. Germline-derived CDR1 and CDR2 are MNHEY and SVGAGI. CDR3 nucleotides: TGTGCCAGCAGACGACAGGAGAACTATGGCTACACCTTC. The encoded protein is CASRRQENYGYTF.

The genes are TRBV5-6 and TRBJ2-7, with 8 bases lining up with TRBD2. Germline values: CDR1 SGHDT, CDR2 YYEEEE. The V gene end was trimmed by 3 bases and the J gene end by 2 bases; junction bases not matched to a gene: 7. The CDR3 runs 15 residues. The CDR3 reads CASSSQLAEAYEQYF. In DNA form, the CDR3 reads TGTGCCAGCAGCTCCCAACTAGCGGAGGCCTACGAGCAGTACTTC. The full variable domain, its missing parts supplied by reference TRBV5-6 and TRBJ2-7, is DAGVTQSPTHLIKTRGQQVTLRCSPKSGHDTVSWYQQALGQGPQFIFQYYEEEERQRGNFPDRFSGHQFPNYSSELNVNALLLGDSALYLCASSSQLAEAYEQYFGPGTRLTVT.

The chain carries TRBV18 and TRBJ2-7; TRBD1 matches 9 bases. The germline V gene has CDR1 KGHSH and CDR2 LQKENI. This CDR3 is 15 amino acids long. Losses at the gene ends were 3 bases for V and 2 bases for J; bases not matched to a gene: 5. CDR3 nucleotide sequence: TGTGCCAGCTCACCCGGGACAGGGCTGACCTACGAGCAGTACTTC. As protein: CASSPGTGLTYEQYF.

The rearrangement joins TRBV19 to TRBJ1-2; 9 nucleotides align to TRBD1. Germline V lookup: CDR1 LNHDA, CDR2 SQIVND (reference sequence). CDR3 length equals 17 residues. Germline trimming cut 4 bases from V and 2 bases from J; bases unmatched to any gene: 11. CDR3: CASSRITTGGSNYGYTF. Written as DNA, the CDR3 is TGTGCCAGTAGTAGAATCACAACAGGGGGCAGCAACTATGGCTACACCTTC.

CDR3: CASSPGVSSYNEQFF. CDR3 coding DNA: TGTGCCAGCAGTCCCGGAGTTAGCTCCTACAATGAGCAGTTCTTC. This rearrangement joins TRBV6-6 to TRBJ2-1, with D hard to call. The CDR3 runs 15 residues. Germline CDR1 MNHNY, CDR2 SVGAGI (reference sequence). Between the trimmed V and J ends, which lost 5 bases and 0 bases, there was a span of 11 bases.

The CDR3, as DNA: TGTGCCAGTAGTACATCACGGGGAGGAGGGACTACACAAAACATTCAGTACTTC. This codes for CASSTSRGGGTTQNIQYF. V usage is TRBV19 and J usage is TRBJ2-4; TRBD2 matches 7 bases. This CDR3 spans 18 amino acids. Germline V gene sequence: CDR1 LNHDA, CDR2 SQIVND (reference sequence). Losses at the gene ends were 4 bases for V and 5 bases for J; bases not matched to a gene: 17.

The CDR3 spells CASSSRTSGRAVETDTQYF. The DNA for the CDR3 is TGTGCCAGCAGTTCCAGGACTAGCGGGAGGGCCGTTGAAACAGATACGCAGTATTTT. V gene TRBV28 combines with J gene TRBJ2-3; 15 bases line up with TRBD2. Unmatched junction bases numbered 11, after V lost 4 bases and J lost 3 bases. In germline, CDR1 is MDHEN, CDR2 SYDVKM. The CDR3 spans 19 residues.

The chain uses TRBV2 and TRBJ1-2; D uncertain. The CDR3 covers 13 residues. V dropped 6 bases and J dropped 7 bases, with 15 bases sitting between them. Looked up from germline, CDR1 is SNHLY and CDR2 is FYNNEI. This CDR3 reads CASRPDQATGYTF. As DNA, the CDR3 is TGTGCCAGCAGACCAGATCAGGCCACTGGCTACACCTTC. The full variable domain, its missing parts supplied by reference TRBV2 and TRBJ1-2, is EPEVTQTPSHQVTQMGQEVILRCVPISNHLYFYWYRQILGQKVEFLVSFYNNEISEKSEIFDDQFSVERPDGSNFTLKIRSTKLEDSAMYFCASRPDQATGYTFGSGTRLTVV.

The chain links TRBV13 to TRBJ1-4; unclear D gene. Germline CDR1 reads PRHDT; CDR2 reads FYEKMQ (reference sequence). The CDR3 contains 13 residues. With 9 bases removed from V and 5 bases from J, the gap between germline ends came to 13 bases. The CDR3 nucleotides read TGTGCCAGTGGATCGGGAGAGAATGAAAAACTGTTTTTT. Translating it yields CASGSGENEKLFF. Together with reference TRBV13 and TRBJ1-4, the CDR3 gives the full variable domain: AAGVIQSPRHLIKEKRETATLKCYPIPRHDTVYWYQQGPGQDPQFLISFYEKMQSDKGSIPDRFSAQQFSDYHSELNMSSLELGDSALYFCASGSGENEKLFFGSGTQLSVL.

This chain uses TRBV7-3 with TRBJ1-2; D unclear. Trimming took 3 bases from V and 2 from J, leaving 7 bases between them. This CDR3 is 13 amino acids long. The germline V gene has CDR1 SGHTA and CDR2 FQGTGA. This chain's CDR3 is CASSLGGNYGYTF. CDR3 bases: TGTGCCAGCAGCTTGGGCGGGAACTATGGCTACACCTTC.

This chain connects TRBV18 to TRBJ2-2, with D possibly TRBD1 on 6 matching bases. The germline V gene encodes CDR1 KGHSH and CDR2 LQKENI. V was cut by 3 bases and J by 4 bases, with 9 bases left in between. CDR3 length equals 14 residues. Here the CDR3 reads CASSPLRGTGELFF. The CDR3 nucleotides read TGTGCCAGCTCACCCCTCAGGGGCACCGGGGAGCTGTTTTTT.

V usage is TRBV7-9 and J usage is TRBJ1-3, with 7 bases that match TRBD1. The CDR3 consists of 15 residues. V was pared by 8 bases and J by 0 bases, with 7 bases of the junction left unmatched. Germline CDR1 SEHNR, CDR2 FQNEAQ (reference sequence). This chain's CDR3 is CASPPGQLSGNTIYF. CDR3 DNA: TGTGCCAGCCCCCCGGGACAGCTCTCTGGAAACACCATATATTTT.

V is TRBV2 and J is TRBJ1-5; TRBD1 might be the D (6 bases). The length of the CDR3 is 17 residues. Trimming removed 8 bases at V and 0 bases at J, with 20 bases between. Looked up from germline, CDR1 is SNHLY and CDR2 is FYNNEI. The CDR3 region is CASGYSGARYSNQPQHF. The CDR3 DNA sequence: TGTGCCAGCGGTTACTCAGGGGCCCGGTATAGCAATCAGCCCCAGCATTTT.

This chain uses TRBV6-4 with TRBJ2-1; D might be TRBD1 (6 bases). The CDR3 consists of 13 residues. Germline CDR1 reads MRHNA; CDR2 reads SNTAGT. Trimming took off 4 bases at V and 7 bases at J, with 11 bases between the two ends. CDR3 sequence: CASSVTGTNEQFF. In DNA form, the CDR3 reads TGTGCCAGCAGTGTTACCGGGACAAATGAGCAGTTCTTC.

This sequence joins TRBV29-1 and TRBJ2-3, with D possibly TRBD1 on 6 matching bases. Between the trimmed V and J ends, which lost 5 bases and 2 bases, there was a span of 20 bases. Looked up from germline, CDR1 is SQVTM and CDR2 is ANQGSEA. The CDR3 spans 16 residues. The CDR3 protein is CSVSISGVPSTDTQYF. In DNA form, the CDR3 reads TGCAGCGTTTCTATTTCAGGGGTCCCATCCACAGATACGCAGTATTTT.

J is TRBJ2-1 and V is TRBV28; 9 bases match TRBD1. V was pared by 1 base and J by 7 bases, with 5 bases of the junction left unmatched. Looked up from germline, CDR1 is MDHEN and CDR2 is SYDVKM. The length of the CDR3 is 15 residues. The DNA for the CDR3 is TGTGCCAGCAGTTTATCGGGACAGGGCCCAAATGAGCAGTTCTTC. As protein: CASSLSGQGPNEQFF.

This clone was seen more than once but under ten times. The chain uses TRBV28 and TRBJ2-5; the D gene is possibly TRBD1 (6 bases). CDR1 and CDR2 (germline): MDHEN, SYDVKM. The length of the CDR3 is 14 residues. Deletions cut 5 bases from V and 1 base from J, with 11 bases between. CDR3 coding DNA: TGTGCCAGCAGTCCTCAGGGGCCCCAAGAGACCCAGTACTTC. Protein product: CASSPQGPQETQYF.

The V and J genes are TRBV6-5 and TRBJ1-1, with TRBD1 identical over 7 bases. Germline V lookup: CDR1 MNHEY, CDR2 SVGAGI. This CDR3 has 13 amino acids. With 7 bases clipped from V and 1 base from J, the junction kept 3 bases outside the gene matches. The CDR3 nucleotides are TGTGCCAGCACAGGGGGAACGAACACTGAAGCTTTCTTT. Protein: CASTGGTNTEAFF.

The chain employs TRBV3-1 (or the pseudogene TRBV3-2) and TRBJ2-7, with D possibly matching TRBD1 (6 bases). Trimming left V 2 bases short and J 5 bases short, with 7 bases between. The germline V gene has CDR1 LGHDT and CDR2 YNNKEL (reference sequence). CDR3 length: 12 amino acids. CDR3 residues: CASSQTGNEQYF. The CDR3 DNA sequence: TGTGCCAGCAGCCAAACAGGGAACGAGCAGTACTTC.

This chain links TRBV3-1 (or the pseudogene TRBV3-2) with TRBJ2-5; 15 nucleotides match TRBD2. The CDR3 has 20 residues. Germline V gene lookup returns CDR1 LGHDT and CDR2 YNNKEL (reference sequence). The V and J ends lost 1 base and 0 bases, in that order; junction bases with no gene match: 9. The CDR3 DNA reads as TGTGCCAGCAGCCAAGGGACTAGCGGGAGGGCCAATAAGTACCAAGAGACCCAGTACTTC. As protein: CASSQGTSGRANKYQETQYF.

The chain joins TRBV28 to TRBJ1-5, with 12 positions matching TRBD1. The V and J ends lost 4 bases and 2 bases, in that order; junction bases with no gene match: 9. Germline CDR1 MDHEN, CDR2 SYDVKM. The CDR3 runs 18 residues. The CDR3 sequence is CASSSGTGGAFGNQPQHF. The CDR3 bases are TGTGCCAGCAGTTCCGGGACAGGGGGCGCCTTTGGCAATCAGCCCCAGCATTTT.

The chain carries TRBV7-9 and TRBJ2-7; TRBD2 matches at 8 bases. Germline trimming cut 4 bases from V and 2 bases from J; bases unmatched to any gene: 7. The CDR3 runs to 15 residues. The V gene's germline CDR1 is SEHNR and CDR2 FQNEAQ (reference sequence). CDR3 residues: CASSSRLASPYEQYF. The CDR3 bases are TGTGCCAGCAGCTCGCGACTAGCGTCACCCTACGAGCAGTACTTC.

The J gene is TRBJ1-4, the V gene TRBV3-1 (or the pseudogene TRBV3-2); perhaps TRBD1 as D (5 bases). Germline CDR1 reads LGHDT; CDR2 reads YNNKEL (reference sequence). The CDR3 is 15 residues long. The germline V and J ends were trimmed by 1 base and 8 bases, with 14 bases remaining between them. The chain's CDR3 is CASSQVGREGEKLFF. In nucleotides, the CDR3 is TGTGCCAGCAGCCAAGTGGGCAGGGAGGGCGAAAAACTGTTTTTT.

The genes are TRBV5-1 and TRBJ2-2, with 7 bases lining up with TRBD1. CDR1 is SGHRS and CDR2 is YFSETQ in the germline V gene. V lost 4 bases to trimming and J lost 3 bases; unmatched junction nucleotides: 9. This CDR3 has 16 residues. CDR3 region: CASSRHRQGDTGELFF. The CDR3 DNA follows: TGCGCCAGCAGCCGTCATCGACAGGGCGACACCGGGGAGCTGTTTTTT. The full variable domain, with the rest looked up from reference TRBV5-1 and TRBJ2-2, is KAGVTQTPRYLIKTRGQQVTLSCSPISGHRSVSWYQQTPGQGLQFLFEYFSETQRNKGNFPGRFSGRQFSNSRSEMNVSTLELGDSALYLCASSRHRQGDTGELFFGEGSRLTVL.